This T cell receptor beta chain emerged from a study of identical twins listed by TCRdb under 2016. About the investigation overall: The study deep-sequenced TCR alpha and beta repertoires from monozygotic twins, unrelated adults of various ages and cord blood to test whether fetal clonotypes persist. To rule out contamination, replicate twin experiments were performed at different times with different library preparation protocols.

Every donor was a healthy Caucasian. The twin cohort consisted of three pairs of female monozygotic twins, all aged roughly 18 to 29 years. The RNA used for TCR libraries was isolated from peripheral blood mononuclear cells. This clonotype was found a few times. The specificity of this receptor is unknown. The sample holds no much larger clone one base away, and base qualities are not on file. Between the V and J ends, shortened by 4 bases and 2 bases respectively, the junction contains 5 bases. The CDR3 runs 13 residues from the cysteine to the phenylalanine. The retained sequence is limited to the CDR3, 39 bases, with the frame set at the first base. The germline V gene specifies LGHNA as CDR1 and YSLEER as CDR2. To prepare the library, 5' RACE was applied. TCRdb lists the instrument as Illumina HiSeq 2000. Template switching added a universal primer binding site, and the final cDNA carried a unique molecular identifier that allowed TCR cDNA molecules to be counted accurately. Specific primers in the conserved constant-segment region were used to synthesize first-strand cDNA for the TCR alpha and beta chains. To control for contamination, every cDNA library was double barcoded, receiving both a SMART-Mk sample barcode and Illumina barcodes. Two successive PCR steps introduced TruSeq adapter sequences along with Illumina sample barcodes. Sequencing of the TCR alpha and beta cDNA libraries was done on the Illumina HiSeq platform using custom primers. The authors' pipeline ran thus. Raw reads were processed with MiGEC to extract unique molecular identifiers, and MiXCR was used to determine CDR3 positions. Recombination models were inferred per individual with the repgenHMM and IGoR tools using an EM algorithm. The analysis of shared clonotypes was done with the tcR package in R, with sharing normalized by the product of cloneset sizes. Out-of-frame nonproductive sequences were analyzed to study raw recombination free of thymic and clonal selection effects. TCRdb reran the public reads through fastp at Q25 and MiXCR, keeping productive beta chains. Each CDR3 protein appears once, grouped with its most common genes and DNA. The V and J calls shown here were made by TCRdb, not taken from the authors' results. The sample table lists more than 600,000 distinct CDR3 sequences, approximately 18% of them with a count of one. The ten top clones hold around 13% of the sample.

Overall study results and their limits: Conclusions relied on cross-sectional statistical analysis, since the same donors could not be followed over many years. In beta out-of-frame sequences, excess twin sharing was weaker, because having fewer shared sequences lowered the signal-to-noise ratio. In monozygotic twins, recombination models systematically underestimated out-of-frame TCR alpha sharing, but the models matched the sharing seen between unrelated individuals. Out-of-frame TCR alpha sequences shared between twins showed an excess of low generation-probability sequences compared with coincidental sharing between unrelated individuals. Zero-insertion analyses could be partly confounded by invariant T cells such as MAIT and iNKT, though diverse VJ usage argued against such confounding for most clonotypes. Fewer insertions were carried by abundant cord blood beta clonotypes; a weaker similar trend was observed in young adult naive repertoires, while no such trend was observed in memory repertoires.

These data were also reused for a study on T cells expressing NK-cell markers. As noted in the second study: About eight donors provided sorted CD3+CD56+NKG2C+, CD3+CD56+NKG2C- and CD3+CD56-NKG2C+ T-cell subsets, whose TCR beta-chain repertoires were profiled. Of the eight sequenced donors, seven were found to be HCMV-seropositive and one was found to be HCMV-seronegative. In several experiments an anti-gammadeltaTCR antibody was added to restrict sorting to alphabetaTCR-expressing T cells. In over five donors, the dominant CD3+CD56+NKG2C+ clonotypes were among the top 10 CD8+ clonotypes and accounted for about 1.0-7.5% of CD8+ T cells. Those dominant clonotypes were again the most abundant among CD3+CD56-NKG2C+ cells in a few donors, at about 25-60.1%. Whether the expanded NKG2C-expressing T cell clones were specific for HCMV antigens remained unclear. Randomly selected healthy volunteers, three men and five women, were used as the eight sequenced donors. A commercial ELISA kit detecting HCMV-specific IgG in serum was used to determine HCMV serostatus. For five to seven donors, bulk peripheral blood T-cell repertoires were also sequenced from unsorted PBMC. Reads were demultiplexed and grouped by UMI with MIGEC, and clonotypes were assembled and quantified with MiTCR. To exclude erroneous sequences, any TCR cDNA sequence not supported by at least two reads was discarded. The tcR package was used for downstream repertoire analysis, and clonotypes were matched across fractions by CDR3 nucleotide sequence plus V segment. VDJmatch was used to annotate antigen specificity against VDJdb, with one amino acid substitution in CDR3 permitted.

The sequencing input was PBMCs. This TCR derives from a woman aged 18-29 years in good health. The rearrangement joined TRBV4-3 to TRBJ2-2; the D gene lacks a confident call. The nucleotide sequence reads as follows: TGCGCCAGCAGCCGGATAAACACCGGGGAGCTGTTTTTT. Translated, it gives CASSRINTGELFF.